The next 21 T cell receptor beta chains were all read from a single sample in a study of blood T cells in healthy people across ages. A second PCR of about 6 to 12 cycles used a sample-barcoded 5' primer and a J-beta primer mix. One entry per CDR3 protein results from TCRdb running MiXCR on the 5' RACE reads. The profile shows 750,000 to 950,000 distinct CDR3 sequences, 25% to 35% of them singletons. The same specimen was also included in a second study, on T cells of mothers and their children.

Sequences were obtained from blood. The receptor source for this set is a woman in her 40s in good health.

Concerning this clonotype: Its ends do not fully match the called genes, so a read error is possible. The chain links TRBV3-1 to TRBJ1-2; D remains ambiguous. The germline gives CDR1 LGHDT, CDR2 YNNKEL (reference sequence). The CDR3 runs 14 residues. The DNA of the CDR3 is TGTGCCAGCAGCCAAACCCAGACTAACTATAGCTACACCTTC. It codes for CASSQTQTNYSYTF.

The chain couples TRBV12-3 or TRBV12-4 to TRBJ1-1; D possibly corresponds to TRBD1 (5 bases). This CDR3 is built from 17 residues. Trimming shortened V by 2 bases and J by 5 bases, and 21 bases separated the two germline ends. The CDR3 DNA is TGTGCCAGCAGTTTACGGAGTCAGGGCTGGCGTGGGACTGAAGCTTTCTTT. As protein: CASSLRSQGWRGTEAFF.

Concerning this clonotype: This clone may be a read error of a much larger clone one base away. The gene calls are TRBV27 and TRBJ1-2; no clear D gene. This CDR3 has 14 residues. The V end lost 2 bases, the J end lost 3 bases, and 10 bases lay between the germline ends. In germline, CDR1 is MNHEY, CDR2 SMNVEV (reference sequence). CDR3: CASSLGVQDYGYTF. The CDR3 DNA sequence: TGTGCCAGCAGTTTAGGGGTCCAGGACTATGGCTACACCTTC.

This clonotype showed up just a few times. V gene TRBV28 combines with J gene TRBJ1-4; tentative D call: TRBD1 (6 bases). CDR3 length equals 13 residues. V was cut by 11 bases and J by 1 base, with 11 bases left in between. Germline V gives CDR1 MDHEN, CDR2 SYDVKM. The CDR3 loop is CAVQQGTNEKLFF. As DNA, the CDR3 is TGTGCCGTACAACAGGGAACTAATGAAAAACTGTTTTTT.

This clonotype was picked up many times. The chain links TRBV4-1 to TRBJ2-7, with D maybe TRBD1 (5 bases). V was clipped by 1 base and J by 3 bases, with 10 bases between them. CDR1 is MGHRA, CDR2 YSYEKL, per germline. The CDR3 runs 14 residues. CDR3 protein: CASSQAGQGYEQYF. DNA of the CDR3: TGCGCCAGCAGCCAAGCTGGCCAGGGCTACGAGCAGTACTTC.

Only a few counts were recorded for this clonotype. The V gene is TRBV6-5, the J gene TRBJ2-7; 7 bases fit TRBD2. This CDR3 is 13 amino acids long. V shed 5 bases, J shed 2 bases, and the junction held 3 bases outside the gene matches. Per germline, CDR1 MNHEY and CDR2 SVGAGI. The CDR3 loop reads CASSRAGPYEQYF. The DNA for the CDR3 is TGTGCCAGCAGTCGAGCGGGGCCCTACGAGCAGTACTTC.

This clonotype came up many times. This chain joins TRBV20-1 and TRBJ2-5; possible D gene TRBD2, 6 bases. TRBJ2-7 explains the end of the DNA better; the J call may be wrong. CDR1 and CDR2 from the germline V gene are DFQATT and SNEGSKA (reference sequence). The CDR3 spans 12 residues. CDR3 coding DNA: TGCAGTGCTCGAACGGGAGTCTACGAGCAGTACTTC. Translation gives CSARTGVYEQYF.

This clonotype was seen many times. The chain carries TRBV5-6 and TRBJ2-7, with 8 bases lining up with TRBD1. CDR3 length: 16 residues. The V segment lost 0 bases and the J segment 6 bases; nucleotides outside the gene matches: 11. The V gene's germline CDR1 is SGHDT and CDR2 YYEEEE. CDR3 sequence (DNA): TGTGCCAGCAGCTTGGCCTTAGGACAGGGAGTAGGCGAGCAGTACTTC. This codes for CASSLALGQGVGEQYF.

CDR3: CASSVGSASGNTGELFF. In DNA form, the CDR3 reads TGTGCCAGCAGCGTAGGGTCGGCTTCAGGGAACACCGGGGAGCTGTTTTTT. The chain joins TRBV11-2 to TRBJ2-2; D is uncertain. Germline V gene sequence: CDR1 SGHAT, CDR2 FQNNGV. This CDR3 has 17 residues. V lost 5 bases to trimming and J lost 1 base, with 17 bases between them. Complete variable domain (other parts from reference TRBV11-2 and TRBJ2-2): EAGVAQSPRYKIIEKRQSVAFWCNPISGHATLYWYQQILGQGPKLLIQFQNNGVVDDSQLPKDRFSAERLKGVDSTLKIQPAKLEDSAVYLCASSVGSASGNTGELFFGEGSRLTVL.

This clonotype was counted only a few times. The chain employs TRBV6-1 and TRBJ2-2; 11 bases agree with TRBD1. The V gene's germline CDR1 is MNHNS and CDR2 SASEGT. The ends lost 6 bases at V and 6 bases at J; junction bases unmatched: 3. This CDR3 comprises 14 residues. CDR3 coding DNA: TGTGCCAGCAGGCCGGGACAGGGGGCCGGGGAGCTGTTTTTT. Protein sequence: CASRPGQGAGELFF.

The chain combines TRBV9 with TRBJ1-2; perhaps TRBD1 as D (5 bases). The V gene's germline CDR1 is SGDLS and CDR2 YYNGEE. The CDR3 has 16 residues. With 4 bases removed from V and 4 bases from J, the gap between germline ends came to 20 bases. CDR3 sequence: CASSPTGGSPLYGYTF. CDR3 bases: TGTGCCAGCAGCCCGACGGGGGGGTCACCCCTCTATGGCTACACCTTC. Full variable domain (rest looked up from reference TRBV9 and TRBJ1-2): DSGVTQTPKHLITATGQRVTLRCSPRSGDLSVYWYQQSLDQGLQFLIQYYNGEERAKGNILERFSAQQFPDLHSELNLSSLELGDSALYFCASSPTGGSPLYGYTFGSGTRLTVV.

The V call is TRBV10-3, the J call TRBJ2-2; TRBD2 matches 10 bases. CDR1 is ENHRY, CDR2 SYGVKD, per germline. The CDR3 extends over 17 amino acids. V shed 2 bases, J shed 5 bases, and the junction held 8 bases outside the gene matches. CDR3 coding DNA: TGTGCCATCAGTGAGCTAGCGGGGGAAAGTAAGACCGGGGAGCTGTTTTTT. Amino acid sequence: CAISELAGESKTGELFF.

This rearrangement joins TRBV9 to TRBJ1-2, with 7 bases matching TRBD1. Germline V gene data show CDR1 as SGDLS and CDR2 as YYNGEE. V gave up 0 bases and J gave up 8 bases; unmatched junction bases: 10. This CDR3 region has 15 residues. The CDR3 DNA follows: TGTGCCAGCAGCGTAGCCCAGGGGGAATTGGGGGGCTACACCTTC. It yields the protein CASSVAQGELGGYTF.

This clonotype was observed a handful of times. The chain recombines TRBV9 with TRBJ1-2; possible D gene TRBD1, 6 bases. The germline V gene has CDR1 SGDLS and CDR2 YYNGEE. V lost 0 bases to trimming and J lost 3 bases, with 9 bases between them. This CDR3 comprises 14 residues. The CDR3 loop is CASSVDHRDYGYTF. The CDR3 DNA reads TGTGCCAGCAGCGTAGATCACAGGGACTATGGCTACACCTTC. The whole variable domain, filled in from reference TRBV9 and TRBJ1-2, reads DSGVTQTPKHLITATGQRVTLRCSPRSGDLSVYWYQQSLDQGLQFLIQYYNGEERAKGNILERFSAQQFPDLHSELNLSSLELGDSALYFCASSVDHRDYGYTFGSGTRLTVV.

Regarding this clonotype: A read error may be the cause here, since a much bigger clone is one base away. The chain couples TRBV28 to TRBJ1-2; 10 bases match TRBD1. The V and J ends lost 5 bases and 8 bases, in that order; junction bases with no gene match: 8. CDR3 length equals 14 residues. The V gene's germline CDR1 is MDHEN and CDR2 SYDVKM. The CDR3 sequence is CASSPGTGAGGYTF. For the CDR3, the DNA is TGTGCCAGCAGTCCCGGGACAGGGGCCGGCGGCTACACCTTC.

This clonotype was found a few times. This sequence joins TRBV6-6 and TRBJ2-1; D remains unclear. The CDR3 is 14 amino acids. Germline V gene data show CDR1 as MNHNY and CDR2 as SVGAGI (reference sequence). Trimming took 5 bases from V and 6 from J, leaving 14 bases between them. CDR3 bases: TGTGCCAGCAGTACCGGGCCTAAGGGCAATGAGCAGTTCTTC. This sequence encodes CASSTGPKGNEQFF.

V is TRBV28 and J is TRBJ1-2; tentative D call: TRBD1 (5 bases). The CDR3 sequence is 14 residues long. Germline CDR1 and CDR2: MDHEN and SYDVKM. Trimming stripped 5 bases from V and 4 bases from J, with 14 bases between. Here the CDR3 reads CASSAGRVAYGYTF. The CDR3 DNA reads as TGTGCCAGCAGTGCTGGCAGGGTGGCCTATGGCTACACCTTC.

The chain carries TRBV6-6 and TRBJ1-2; 9 bases line up with TRBD1. After removal of 10 bases from V and 2 bases from J, the junction contained 8 bases not matched to a gene. Germline V CDR1 and CDR2: MNHNY, SVGAGI (reference sequence). CDR3 length equals 14 residues. Here the CDR3 DNA reads TGTGCCATATCCGGGACAGGGCGAAACTATGGCTACACCTTC. The encoded protein is CAISGTGRNYGYTF.

The gene calls are TRBV27 and TRBJ2-7, with 9 bases identical to TRBD1. Germline values: CDR1 MNHEY, CDR2 SMNVEV (reference sequence). The V and J ends lost 3 bases and 5 bases, in that order; junction bases with no gene match: 8. CDR3 length: 15 residues. The CDR3, as DNA: TGTGCCAGCAGTTTCACCCGGGACAGGGTGCACGAGCAGTACTTC. Translating it yields CASSFTRDRVHEQYF.

The V gene is TRBV20-1, the J gene TRBJ2-7; either TRBD1 or TRBD2 may fit D (6 bases each). V gave up 1 base and J gave up 7 bases, with 23 bases separating them. Germline values: CDR1 DFQATT, CDR2 SNEGSKA (reference sequence). This CDR3 has 16 amino acids. Written as DNA, the CDR3 is TGCAGTGCTAGAGGCGTTAGGGGGGCTTACTACAATGAGCAGTACTTC. Residues: CSARGVRGAYYNEQYF.

This clonotype occurred many times. The rearrangement links TRBV15 to TRBJ2-1; D perhaps matches TRBD2 (6 bases). Germline-derived CDR1 and CDR2 are LNHNV and YYDKDF (reference sequence). V shed 3 bases and J shed 13 bases, with 25 bases lying between them. The CDR3 has 16 amino acids. In DNA, the CDR3 is TGTGCCACCAGCAGCAGATCGGGCTTTCAGCACGGGGGTCAGTTCTTC. Its translation: CATSSRSGFQHGGQFF.